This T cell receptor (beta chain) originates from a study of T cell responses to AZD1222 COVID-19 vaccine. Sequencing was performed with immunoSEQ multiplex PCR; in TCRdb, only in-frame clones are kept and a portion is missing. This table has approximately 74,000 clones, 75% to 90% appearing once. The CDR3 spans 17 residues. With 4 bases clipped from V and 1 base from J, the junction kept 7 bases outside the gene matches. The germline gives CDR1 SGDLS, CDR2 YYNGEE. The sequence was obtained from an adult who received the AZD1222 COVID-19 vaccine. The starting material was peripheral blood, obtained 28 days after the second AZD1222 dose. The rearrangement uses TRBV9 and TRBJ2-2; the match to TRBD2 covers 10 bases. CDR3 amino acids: CASSPSGLAENTGELFF. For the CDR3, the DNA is TGTGCCAGCAGCCCCTCCGGACTAGCGGAGAACACCGGGGAGCTGTTTTTT.